One and the same sample provided the 15 T cell receptor beta chains below, sequenced in a study of cytomegalovirus exposure and HLA in healthy donors. The study ran its PCR with 60 Vbeta and 13 Jbeta primers. Measured with immunoSEQ multiplex PCR; TCRdb has only the in-frame clones, and not every one. Of about 130,000 clones in the sample, about two thirds were seen once. The sequenced material came from PBMCs. The receptors stem from a woman aged 55-75 years in good health and CMV-seropositive.

This chain links TRBV9 with TRBJ2-2; 7 nucleotides line up with TRBD1. There are 16 residues in the CDR3. After removal of 2 bases from V and 0 bases from J, the junction contained 4 bases not matched to a gene. Germline V gene sequence: CDR1 SGDLS, CDR2 YYNGEE. The CDR3 reads CASSVRQGTNTGELFF. For the CDR3, the DNA is TGTGCCAGCAGCGTCCGACAGGGAACGAACACCGGGGAGCTGTTTTTT.

The chain joins TRBV6-5 to TRBJ1-2; 7 nucleotides match TRBD1. V trimming: 0 bases; J trimming: 7 bases; junction bases outside the gene matches: 2. Germline CDR1 reads MNHEY; CDR2 reads SVGAGI. The CDR3 is made up of 13 amino acids. In nucleotides, the CDR3 is TGTGCCAGCAGTTACTCACAGGGGCTTGGCTACACCTTC. Protein product: CASSYSQGLGYTF.

This clone was counted between two and nine times. The rearrangement links TRBV9 to TRBJ2-7; 9 bases line up with TRBD2. The CDR3 contains 15 residues. The junction had 5 bases not matched to a gene; V was cut back by 0 bases and J by 4 bases. Looked up from germline, CDR1 is SGDLS and CDR2 is YYNGEE. In DNA, the CDR3 is TGTGCCAGCAGCGTAGGAGCGGGGGGCTATTACGAGCAGTACTTC. It translates to CASSVGAGGYYEQYF.

A note on this clone: At one boundary the junction diverges from the germline segment, which might be a read error. The V gene is TRBV23-1, the J gene TRBJ1-4; 7 nucleotides line up with TRBD1. TRBV23-1 is an open reading frame, and its role is uncertain. CDR3 size: 13 residues. The CDR3 DNA follows: TGCGCCAGCCGGGACAGCCCTAAAGAAAAACTGTTTTTT. Amino acid sequence: CASRDSPKEKLFF.

J is TRBJ2-7 and V is TRBV6-6; no firm D call. Germline CDR1 MNHNY, CDR2 SVGAGI (reference sequence). CDR3 length: 14 amino acids. V lost 1 base to trimming and J lost 1 base, with 8 bases between them. CDR3 amino acids: CASSYYADSYEQYF. The CDR3 DNA sequence: TGTGCCAGCAGTTACTATGCGGATTCCTACGAGCAGTACTTC.

CDR3 protein: CSVRLTGANVLTF. The CDR3 DNA is TGCAGCGTTCGGTTGACTGGGGCCAACGTCCTGACTTTC. The V call is TRBV29-1, the J call TRBJ2-6; no clear D. Per the germline V gene, CDR1 is SQVTM and CDR2 is ANQGSEA. The CDR3 runs to 13 residues. Trimming pared 5 bases from V and 2 bases from J, leaving 7 bases between.

The chain is built from TRBV7-6 and TRBJ2-4; TRBD1 matches at 9 bases. CDR1 is SGHVS, CDR2 FNYEAQ, per germline. This CDR3 spans 13 amino acids. V was clipped by 5 bases and J by 9 bases; unmatched bases: 5. CDR3 DNA: TGTGCCAGCAGCCCCGACAGGGGGGGCATTCAGTACTTC. Protein sequence: CASSPDRGGIQYF.

The chain has TRBV4-1 and TRBJ2-2; TRBD1 is a possible D gene (6 bases). The V and J ends lost 2 bases and 0 bases respectively, with 10 bases between them. Per germline, CDR1 MGHRA and CDR2 YSYEKL. This CDR3 contains 16 residues. CDR3 coding DNA: TGCGCCAGCAGCCAACCGGACAGTTCGAACACCGGGGAGCTGTTTTTT. Amino acids: CASSQPDSSNTGELFF.

The V call is TRBV28, the J call TRBJ1-1; no reliable D call. This CDR3 is 16 amino acids long. Trimming removed 2 bases from V and 6 bases from J, with 19 bases in between. Germline CDR1 MDHEN, CDR2 SYDVKM. CDR3 residues: CASSLGAGREDPEAFF. CDR3 coding DNA: TGTGCCAGCAGTTTAGGAGCTGGACGGGAGGATCCTGAAGCTTTCTTT.

This clone has only a few counts. V and J are TRBV7-2 and TRBJ1-4; unclear D gene. The CDR3 loop spans 14 amino acids. Germline CDR1 is SGHTA and CDR2 is FQGNSA. With 5 bases removed from V and 0 bases from J, the gap between germline ends came to 7 bases. The CDR3 region is CASSLSATNEKLFF. The CDR3 DNA reads TGTGCCAGCAGCCTCAGTGCAACTAATGAAAAACTGTTTTTT.

This clone has just a few counts. The chain couples TRBV2 to TRBJ2-1, with 9 bases matching TRBD2. CDR1 is SNHLY and CDR2 is FYNNEI in the germline V gene. Trimming at V came to 6 bases and at J to 2 bases, leaving 8 bases not matched to a gene. This CDR3 region has 16 residues. The CDR3 region is CASRATSGPAYNEQFF. As DNA, the CDR3 is TGTGCCAGCAGGGCTACTAGCGGGCCAGCCTACAATGAGCAGTTCTTC. Full variable domain (rest looked up from reference TRBV2 and TRBJ2-1): EPEVTQTPSHQVTQMGQEVILRCVPISNHLYFYWYRQILGQKVEFLVSFYNNEISEKSEIFDDQFSVERPDGSNFTLKIRSTKLEDSAMYFCASRATSGPAYNEQFFGPGTRLTVL.

A word on this clone: Mismatch with germline at one junction end may stem from a read error. The chain combines TRBV7-7 with TRBJ2-5, with 8 bases lining up with TRBD1. Germline loops: CDR1 SSHAT, CDR2 FNYEAQ (reference sequence). This CDR3 has 16 amino acids. The CDR3 is CASSLVSGGPRETQYF. The DNA of the CDR3 is TGTGCTAGCAGCTTAGTTTCAGGGGGCCCTAGGGAGACCCAGTACTTC. Combining the CDR3 with reference TRBV7-7 and TRBJ2-5 gives the whole variable domain GAGVSQSPRYKVTKRGQDVTLRCDPISSHATLYWYQQALGQGPEFLTYFNYEAQPDKSGLPSDRFSAERPEGSISTLTIQRTEQRDSAMYRCASSLVSGGPRETQYFGPGTRLLVL.

V usage is TRBV5-1 and J usage is TRBJ2-1; 7 positions match TRBD2. Germline CDR1 reads SGHRS; CDR2 reads YFSETQ. CDR3 length: 13 residues. The V segment lost 5 bases and the J segment 9 bases; nucleotides outside the gene matches: 8. This chain's CDR3 is CASSTGGNSEQFF. For the CDR3, the DNA is TGCGCCAGCAGTACGGGGGGAAACTCTGAGCAGTTCTTC.

This rearrangement joins TRBV10-3 to TRBJ2-5; TRBD2 matches 8 bases. Germline V CDR1 and CDR2: ENHRY, SYGVKD. V was pared by 0 bases and J by 4 bases, with 10 bases of the junction left unmatched. The CDR3 is made up of 17 amino acids. CDR3 residues: CAISESTGGAMRETQYF. CDR3 coding DNA: TGTGCCATCAGTGAGTCGACGGGGGGGGCGATGAGAGAGACCCAGTACTTC.

The chain employs TRBV6-1 and TRBJ1-6; 7 nucleotides line up with TRBD1. In germline, CDR1 is MNHNS, CDR2 SASEGT. With 8 bases clipped from V and 5 bases from J, the junction kept 3 bases outside the gene matches. The CDR3 covers 13 residues. CDR3 residues: CASGTGDNSPLHF. As DNA, the CDR3 is TGTGCCAGCGGAACAGGGGATAATTCACCCCTCCACTTT.